A single sample gave rise to the 29 T cell receptor beta chains below, sequenced in a study of tumor-infiltrating lymphocytes in primary liver carcinoma. With around 450 ng total RNA as template and a constant-region primer, TCR beta cDNA was made. TCR beta libraries came from three nested multiplex PCR rounds using slightly modified ARM-PCR. A C-beta reverse primer and TRBV1-TRBV30 forward primers served in each of the first two PCR rounds, at ten to eleven cycles apiece. TCRdb re-derived calls from the multiplex PCR reads in MiXCR, one entry per CDR3 protein. The top ten hold about a fifth of the sample, which has 100,000 or so distinct CDR3 sequences, approximately 80% seen once. Starting material for RNA and DNA co-extraction consisted of about 19-32 mg of unsorted bulk tissue. Sequences were obtained from liver tumor tissue from sampling region 3. Described subset: tumor region T3, left-lateral pole. These receptors all stem from a man aged 35-49 years with primary liver carcinoma and hepatitis B virus infection.

This clonotype was detected many times. V is TRBV28 and J is TRBJ1-4; no clear D gene. Germline values: CDR1 MDHEN, CDR2 SYDVKM. This CDR3 contains 12 residues. Trimming pared 4 bases from V and 5 bases from J, leaving 5 bases between. Here the CDR3 DNA reads TGTGCCAGCAGTTCCCAAAATGAAAAACTGTTTTTT. This encodes CASSSQNEKLFF.

The chain uses TRBV29-1 and TRBJ1-1, with TRBD1 as a possible D gene (6 bases). CDR1 is SQVTM and CDR2 is ANQGSEA in the germline V gene. Trimming removed 4 bases at V and 10 bases at J, with 16 bases between. The CDR3 has 12 amino acids. CDR3 nucleotides: TGCAGCGTTGGGAGGGGGACGTTTGGAGCTTTCTTT. Translation gives CSVGRGTFGAFF.

About this clonotype itself: A much larger clonotype is one base distant, so this may be a read error. V is TRBV21-1 and J is TRBJ2-1; TRBD2, as called in the table, went unchecked against the DNA. TRBV21-1 is a recognized pseudogene. The CDR3 length is 14 residues. This chain's CDR3 is CASKTSGIENEQLF. Written as DNA, the CDR3 is TGTGCCAGCAAAACTAGCGGGATTGAGAATGAGCAGCTCTTC.

With respect to this clonotype: At one end the junction does not follow the germline gene, possibly because of a read error. V gene TRBV14 combines with J gene TRBJ2-2; D is possibly TRBD1 or TRBD2 (6 bases each). The CDR3 runs to 15 residues. Germline V gives CDR1 SGHDN, CDR2 FVKESK. In DNA, the CDR3 is TGTGCCAGCTGCCAAGTCTACAGGGCGGGCGGGGATCTGTTTTTT. Its translation: CASCQVYRAGGDLFF.

With regard to this clonotype: Because the CDR3 is missing its conserved closing phenylalanine or tryptophan, this is likely a read error. The chain links TRBV29-1 to TRBJ1-1, with 7 positions matching TRBD1. The CDR3 consists of 14 residues. CDR1 is SQVTM, CDR2 ANQGSEA, per germline. The CDR3 DNA follows: TGCAGCGTTGAAGATGGGACAGCTAACACTCAAGCTTTCTTA. It codes for CSVEDGTANTQAFL.

The chain has TRBV4-2 and TRBJ1-1; D is ambiguous. The V and J ends lost 4 bases and 14 bases respectively, with 23 bases between them. The germline V gene has CDR1 LGHNA and CDR2 YNFKEQ. CDR3 length: 14 amino acids. CDR3 amino acids: CASSLAGENTETFF. The CDR3 bases are TGTGCCAGCAGCCTGGCTGGGGAAAACACTGAAACCTTCTTT.

This clonotype was counted a few times. The V gene is TRBV18, the J gene TRBJ1-3, with D uncertain. Germline V gives CDR1 KGHSH, CDR2 LQKENI. V lost 5 bases to trimming and J lost 2 bases, with 7 bases between them. This CDR3 has 13 amino acids. CDR3 residues: CASSSDTGNTIYF. The CDR3 region has the DNA TGTGCCAGCTCATCAGACACTGGAAACACCATATATTTT.

This clonotype was detected once. No conserved phenylalanine or tryptophan is present at the end of the CDR3, so a read error is the likely explanation. This rearrangement joins TRBV6-1 to TRBJ2-7; D unclear. The V gene's germline CDR1 is MNHNS and CDR2 SASEGT. CDR3 length equals 14 residues. The CDR3 reads CASSDGRLSYEQYI. CDR3 DNA sequence: TGTGCCAGCAGTGACGGCCGGTTAAGCTACGAACAGTACATC.

As concerns this clonotype: Mismatch with germline at one junction end may stem from a read error. The rearrangement uses TRBV12-3 or TRBV12-4 and TRBJ2-2; the D gene is possibly TRBD2 (5 bases). CDR3 length equals 16 residues. CDR3 sequence (DNA): TGTGCCAGCACCCCACCCCTAGCCTCGGTCACCGGGGAACTGTTTTTT. As protein: CASTPPLASVTGELFF.

This chain joins TRBV15 and TRBJ1-2; TRBD1 might be the D (5 bases). Germline CDR1 is LNHNV and CDR2 is YYDKDF (reference sequence). V was clipped by 7 bases and J by 4 bases, with 13 bases between them. The CDR3 contains 13 residues. CDR3 loop: CATTRDRSYGYTF. The CDR3, as DNA: TGTGCCACCACCAGGGACCGGAGCTATGGCTACACCTTC. The full variable domain, rest sourced from reference TRBV15 and TRBJ1-2, is DAMVIQNPRYQVTQFGKPVTLSCSQTLNHNVMYWYQQKSSQAPKLLFHYYDKDFNNEADTPDNFQSRRPNTSFCFLDIRSPGLGDTAMYLCATTRDRSYGYTFGSGTRLTVV.

Concerning this clonotype: At one end, the junction sequence differs from germline, possibly due to a read error. J is TRBJ2-7 and V is TRBV6-5; D call uncertain. Germline values: CDR1 MNHEY, CDR2 SVGAGI. This CDR3 is 13 amino acids long. The DNA of the CDR3 is TGTGCCAGCAGTTACTCGATGTCCTACAAGCAGTACTTC. The encoded protein is CASSYSMSYKQYF.

This clonotype has more than one count but fewer than ten. The genes are TRBV6-1 and TRBJ2-1; 9 bases agree with TRBD1. This CDR3 region has 12 residues. V lost 9 bases to trimming and J lost 6 bases; unmatched junction nucleotides: 3. CDR1 is MNHNS, CDR2 SASEGT, per germline. CDR3 sequence reads: CASTGGFNEQFF. The CDR3 bases are TGTGCCAGTACAGGGGGCTTCAATGAGCAGTTCTTC.

Of note for this clonotype: Since the CDR3 does not end with the conserved phenylalanine or tryptophan, this likely comes from a read error. The limits of the CDR3 on the DNA are not certain, so only TCRdb's listed CDR3 is given. V usage is TRBV5-5 and J usage is TRBJ2-2; whether TRBD2, the table's D call, matches the DNA was not checked. The germline V gene has CDR1 SGHKS and CDR2 YYEKEE (reference sequence). Including both end residues, the CDR3 is 15 amino acids long. CDR3 sequence: CASSLGLAGTGELVL.

The V and J genes are TRBV2 and TRBJ1-5, with D possibly matching TRBD2 (7 bases). The J call may be mistaken, given a closer DNA end match to TRBJ2-3. Germline values: CDR1 SNHLY, CDR2 FYNNEI. This CDR3 is built from 14 residues. As DNA, the CDR3 is TGTGCCAGCAGTAAGGGGGGGGCGAATCAGCCCCAGTATTTT. This codes for CASSKGGANQPQYF.

This chain uses TRBV14 with TRBJ2-1; no firm D call. This CDR3 is 18 amino acids long. Germline CDR1 SGHDN, CDR2 FVKESK. Trimming stripped 2 bases from V and 13 bases from J, with 30 bases between. CDR3 protein: CASSQKMGSGSASAPQFF. CDR3 coding DNA: TGTGCCAGCAGCCAAAAGATGGGATCTGGGTCAGCGAGCGCCCCTCAGTTCTTC.

Points on this clonotype: Compared with germline, one end of the junction differs, possibly owing to a read error. The genes are TRBV11-2 and TRBJ2-5, with D maybe TRBD1 (5 bases). Germline V CDR1 and CDR2: SGHAT, FQNNGV. There are 17 residues in the CDR3. CDR3 residues: CASSPTGQQVGKEAQYF. CDR3 coding DNA: TGTGCCAGTAGCCCCACAGGCCAGCAGGTGGGGAAAGAGGCCCAGTACTTC.

Comments on this clonotype: This may be a read error, as it is one base from a much larger clone. The genes are TRBV18 and TRBJ2-3; D is ambiguous. V was trimmed by 3 bases and J by 7 bases, leaving 17 bases between them. The CDR3 is 15 residues long. Germline CDR1 reads KGHSH; CDR2 reads LQKENI. Here the CDR3 reads CASSPDMSSAYTQYF. The CDR3 DNA reads as TGTGCCAGCTCACCTGATATGAGTTCCGCATATACGCAGTATTTT.

About this clonotype: Mismatch with germline at one junction end may stem from a read error. The V and J genes are TRBV29-1 and TRBJ2-3; a possible D gene is TRBD2 (6 bases). Germline V lookup: CDR1 SQVTM, CDR2 ANQGSEA. The CDR3 runs to 15 residues. The CDR3 DNA is TGTAGCGTTGATGGCGGGGCCGGCATCACAGATACGCAGTATTTC. Translation gives CSVDGGAGITDTQYF.

The J gene is TRBJ2-5, the V gene TRBV6-2 or TRBV6-3; D may be TRBD1 (6 bases). The CDR3 length is 15 residues. With 9 bases removed from V and 5 bases from J, the gap between germline ends came to 22 bases. Germline V gives CDR1 MNHEY, CDR2 SVGEGT. Written as DNA, the CDR3 is TGTGCCAGTAGTGCCCCAACAGGGACCCATGAGACCCAGTACTTC. Protein product: CASSAPTGTHETQYF.

As regards this clonotype: Since a much larger clone is just one base distant, this may be a read error. The chain links TRBV4-2 to TRBJ2-7; D gene uncertain. Trimming took off 1 base at V and 7 bases at J, with 14 bases between the two ends. This CDR3 region has 14 residues. Germline assignment: CDR1 LGHNA and CDR2 YNFKEQ. The CDR3 here is CASSQGSTGREQYF. The CDR3 region has the DNA TGTGCCAGCAGCCAAGGAAGTACCGGCAGGGAGCAGTACTTC.

About this clonotype: One end of the junction is discordant with germline, which a read error may explain. This chain connects TRBV12-3 or TRBV12-4 to TRBJ1-1; no clear D gene. This CDR3 comprises 14 residues. In DNA, the CDR3 is TGTGCCTGCAGTTCTGCAGTTAGGAACACTGAAGCTTTCTTT. This codes for CACSSAVRNTEAFF.

This chain joins TRBV14 and TRBJ1-4; D is uncertain. CDR1 is SGHDN, CDR2 FVKESK, per germline. CDR3 size: 13 residues. The CDR3 sequence is CISTYSFEGKLFF. CDR3 bases: TGTATCAGCACCTACTCCTTCGAAGGAAAACTGTTTTTT.

Comment on this clonotype: This could be a read error, since a much larger clone is one nucleotide away. The chain has TRBV30 and TRBJ2-4; D is perhaps TRBD2 (6 bases). Germline CDR1 and CDR2: GTSNPN and SVGIG (reference sequence). This CDR3 is 13 amino acids long. V lost 0 bases to trimming and J lost 7 bases, with 10 bases between them. The CDR3 region is CAWSVSGWNIQYF. The CDR3 nucleotides are TGTGCCTGGAGTGTAAGCGGGTGGAACATTCAGTACTTC. Drawing the rest from reference TRBV30 and TRBJ2-4, the complete variable domain is SQTIHQWPATLVQPVGSPLSLECTVEGTSNPNLYWYRQAAGRGLQLLFYSVGIGQISSEVPQNLSASRPQDRQFILSSKKLLLSDSGFYLCAWSVSGWNIQYFGAGTRLSVL.

Comments on this clonotype: The germline gene is not matched at one end of the junction; a read error may be the cause. This chain joins TRBV29-1 and TRBJ2-7; D is uncertain. The CDR3 loop spans 12 amino acids. The V gene's germline CDR1 is SQVTM and CDR2 ANQGSEA. The CDR3 DNA is TGTAGCATTGTGTCACCCACCTACGAGCAGTACTTC. It encodes CSIVSPTYEQYF.

Points on this clonotype: This is likely a read error, given that the CDR3 carries no conserved phenylalanine or tryptophan at its end. The DNA is left out, because the CDR3 cannot be placed on it with certainty; the CDR3 is given as TCRdb lists it. This rearrangement joins TRBV5-8 to TRBJ2-7; TRBD1 is the table's D call, not checked against the DNA. From germline, CDR1 is SGHTS and CDR2 YDEGEE. The CDR3 spans 15 amino acids, including both terminal residues. CDR3 sequence: CASSLHGQGAYEEYS.

To note about this clonotype: Mismatch with germline at one junction end may stem from a read error. The gene calls are TRBV4-2 and TRBJ2-1, with TRBD1 as a possible D gene (7 bases). The CDR3 is made up of 18 amino acids. From germline, CDR1 is LGHNA and CDR2 YNFKEQ. CDR3 amino acids: CASSQATRGLSSYNEQFF. As DNA, the CDR3 is TGTGCCAGCAGCCAAGCGACTAGGGGGCTCAGCTCCTACAATGAACAGTTCTTC.

This clonotype was counted ten times or more. The chain has TRBV10-3 and TRBJ2-7; 12 bases fit TRBD1. CDR1 and CDR2 from the germline V gene are ENHRY and SYGVKD. The CDR3 has 17 amino acids. Losses at the gene ends were 4 bases for V and 3 bases for J; bases not matched to a gene: 10. As DNA, the CDR3 is TGTGCCATCAGTGGGGGACAGGGGGCCCCAAAAGACTACGAGCAGTACTTC. Amino acid sequence: CAISGGQGAPKDYEQYF.

The chain uses TRBV6-1 and TRBJ1-1; D is unclear. Trimming removed 6 bases from V and 5 bases from J, with 13 bases in between. CDR1 MNHNS and CDR2 SASEGT come from the germline V gene. CDR3 length: 13 amino acids. This CDR3 is CASRIGKVTEAFF. CDR3 in DNA: TGTGCCAGCAGGATAGGGAAAGTGACTGAAGCTTTCTTT.

The chain has TRBV29-1 and TRBJ2-3; 13 positions match TRBD2. Germline V gives CDR1 SQVTM, CDR2 ANQGSEA. The V segment lost 6 bases and the J segment 11 bases; nucleotides outside the gene matches: 11. The CDR3 runs to 14 residues. CDR3: CSVVRTSGSNMQYF. The CDR3 DNA sequence: TGCAGCGTGGTTCGGACTAGCGGGAGCAATATGCAGTATTTT.